Below are 19 T cell receptor beta chains sequenced from a single sample in a study of CD8+ T cells in alopecia areata. Following RNA extraction, reverse transcription yielded cDNA that acted as the sequencing template. Profiling relied on immunoSEQ multiplex PCR, and the TCRdb table lists in-frame clones only, not all of them. Of about 210,000 clones listed, around 66% are singletons. This sample's treatment: oral pan-JAK inhibitor, 5-10 mg twice daily. Here the sequenced sample was CD4+ T cells sorted from blood, taken at week 4, from a patient treated with tofacitinib. The receptor source for this set is a human donor with alopecia areata.

This clone was observed a few times. This chain joins TRBV11-1 and TRBJ1-2; D unclear. With 5 bases removed from V and 2 bases from J, the gap between germline ends came to 9 bases. The germline gives CDR1 SGHAT, CDR2 FQDESV (reference sequence). The CDR3 spans 13 residues. The DNA for the CDR3 is TGTGCCAGCAGCCAAACAGAAAACTATGGCTACACCTTC. Translation gives CASSQTENYGYTF.

V usage is TRBV20-1 and J usage is TRBJ2-5; D gene uncertain. Trimming left V 4 bases short and J 14 bases short, with 17 bases between. The CDR3 spans 11 residues. CDR1 DFQATT and CDR2 SNEGSKA come from the germline V gene (reference sequence). CDR3 coding DNA: TGCAGTGCTAAGCTCTCCCAATCTTTCTACTTC. It yields the protein CSAKLSQSFYF.

This clone came up many times. The chain is built from TRBV19 and TRBJ2-1; possibly TRBD2 for D (5 bases). The CDR3 sequence is 13 residues long. V lost 3 bases and J lost 6, with 9 bases in between. CDR1 and CDR2 from the germline V gene are LNHDA and SQIVND (reference sequence). As DNA, the CDR3 is TGTGCCAGTAGTATCGGGGTGGGCAATGAGCAGTTCTTC. Its protein is CASSIGVGNEQFF.

The V call is TRBV4-1, the J call TRBJ2-1, with D unclear. Germline CDR1 MGHRA, CDR2 YSYEKL. The CDR3 has 16 residues. V lost 1 base, J lost 8 bases, and 18 bases lay in between. CDR3 nucleotides: TGCGCCAGCAGCCAAGGGCGAGTATTCAGAGGCGATGAGCAGTTCTTC. Amino acid sequence: CASSQGRVFRGDEQFF.

This clone was seen more than once but under ten times. This chain uses TRBV29-1 with TRBJ2-1; 9 bases are shared with TRBD1. The CDR3 totals 15 residues. Losses at the gene ends were 4 bases for V and 7 bases for J; bases not matched to a gene: 11. CDR1 and CDR2 from the germline V gene are SQVTM and ANQGSEA. The CDR3 sequence: CSVVWGQGLRNEQFF. The CDR3 bases are TGCAGCGTTGTTTGGGGACAGGGTCTACGGAATGAGCAGTTCTTC.

This clone was detected only a few times. The rearrangement uses TRBV9 and TRBJ1-6; D is possibly TRBD1 (6 bases). The CDR3 is made up of 18 amino acids. Germline CDR1 and CDR2: SGDLS and YYNGEE. V lost 3 bases and J lost 5, with 21 bases in between. The DNA of the CDR3 is TGTGCCAGCAGCGAGAAGACATTGACAGGTTCCCATAATTCACCCCTCCACTTT. It codes for CASSEKTLTGSHNSPLHF.

The chain employs TRBV4-2 and TRBJ1-2; 10 positions agree with TRBD1. The germline CDR1 and CDR2 sequences are LGHNA and YNFKEQ. Trimming cost V 4 bases and J 0 bases; bases outside gene matches: 5. This CDR3 is 16 amino acids long. The CDR3 DNA reads as TGTGCCAGCAGCCCAACGGGACAGGGGACTAACTATGGCTACACCTTC. Its translation: CASSPTGQGTNYGYTF.

The V call is TRBV10-3, the J call TRBJ2-3, with D tentatively TRBD1 or TRBD2 (5 bases each). The CDR3 length is 14 residues. Germline CDR1 and CDR2: ENHRY and SYGVKD. Trimming shortened V by 0 bases and J by 4 bases, and 8 bases separated the two germline ends. This chain's CDR3 is CAISESGRADTQYF. Written as DNA, the CDR3 is TGTGCCATCAGTGAGTCGGGGCGGGCAGATACGCAGTATTTT.

This clone is labeled as medium-sized. The chain has TRBV12-5 and TRBJ2-1; 13 bases are a match to TRBD2. Germline trimming cut 5 bases from V and 13 bases from J; bases unmatched to any gene: 5. This CDR3 has 13 residues. Germline V gives CDR1 LGHNT, CDR2 FRNRAP. CDR3: CASGQLAGGRQFF. Written as DNA, the CDR3 is TGTGCTAGTGGTCAACTAGCGGGGGGGCGTCAGTTCTTC.

The V and J genes are TRBV19 and TRBJ1-5; D gene unclear. Trimming took off 3 bases at V and 2 bases at J, with 8 bases between the two ends. CDR1 LNHDA and CDR2 SQIVND come from the germline V gene (reference sequence). The CDR3 loop spans 14 amino acids. CDR3 amino acids: CASSIRMGNQPQHF. The DNA for the CDR3 is TGTGCCAGTAGTATCCGGATGGGCAATCAGCCCCAGCATTTT. Using reference TRBV19 and TRBJ1-5 for the parts outside the CDR3, the full variable domain is DGGITQSPKYLFRKEGQNVTLSCEQNLNHDAMYWYRQDPGQGLRLIYYSQIVNDFQKGDIAEGYSVSREKKESFPLTVTSAQKNPTAFYLCASSIRMGNQPQHFGDGTRLSIL.

V and J are TRBV4-2 and TRBJ1-1, with D hard to call. V was clipped by 1 base and J by 0 bases, with 15 bases between them. The CDR3 length is 17 residues. CDR1 and CDR2 from the germline V gene are LGHNA and YNFKEQ. The chain's CDR3 is CASSQAGFGQMNTEAFF. The CDR3 nucleotides are TGTGCCAGCAGCCAAGCCGGCTTCGGGCAAATGAACACTGAAGCTTTCTTT.

The V and J genes are TRBV6-1 and TRBJ1-5; a possible D gene is TRBD1 (6 bases). This CDR3 region has 15 residues. The V gene's germline CDR1 is MNHNS and CDR2 SASEGT. V dropped 3 bases and J dropped 1 base, with 10 bases sitting between them. The CDR3, as DNA: TGTGCCAGCAGTGACAGGGGCCTCAGCAATCAGCCCCAGCATTTT. It specifies CASSDRGLSNQPQHF.

This chain uses TRBV30 with TRBJ1-4, with TRBD1 identical over 10 bases. Trimming at V came to 4 bases and at J to 6 bases, leaving 11 bases not matched to a gene. Germline V gene sequence: CDR1 GTSNPN, CDR2 SVGIG (reference sequence). The length of the CDR3 is 16 residues. The CDR3 sequence is CAWNPFPGQGYEKLFF. CDR3 coding DNA: TGTGCCTGGAACCCTTTCCCGGGACAGGGGTATGAAAAACTGTTTTTT.

The chain joins TRBV6-1 to TRBJ1-6, with no clear D. Per germline, CDR1 MNHNS and CDR2 SASEGT. V lost 9 bases and J lost 5, with 11 bases in between. The length of the CDR3 is 13 residues. Here the CDR3 reads CARRADDNSPLHF. CDR3 in DNA: TGTGCCAGGAGGGCCGATGATAATTCACCCCTCCACTTT.

CDR3 sequence (DNA): TGTGCCAGCAGCCCAGGGTACATGAACACTGAAGCTTTCTTT. Translated: CASSPGYMNTEAFF. V gene TRBV6-5 combines with J gene TRBJ1-1; D is perhaps TRBD1 (5 bases). Germline V CDR1 and CDR2: MNHEY, SVGAGI. The length of the CDR3 is 14 residues. Trimming took 6 bases from V and 0 from J, leaving 11 bases between them.

The sample holds one count of this clone. The V call is TRBV30, the J call TRBJ2-7; D gene ambiguous. This CDR3 is 11 amino acids long. Germline CDR1 reads GTSNPN; CDR2 reads SVGIG (reference sequence). V was cut by 1 base and J by 4 bases, with 5 bases left in between. CDR3 region: CAWSGWYEQYF. For the CDR3, the DNA is TGTGCCTGGAGTGGTTGGTACGAGCAGTACTTC.

About this clone: Compared with germline, one end of the junction differs, possibly owing to a read error. V and J are TRBV7-7 and TRBJ1-3; no definite D call. Per the germline V gene, CDR1 is SSHAT and CDR2 is FNYEAQ (reference sequence). This CDR3 region has 14 residues. In nucleotides, the CDR3 is TGTGCTAGCAGTCAAAGTCAGTCTGGAAACACCATATATTTT. This translates into CASSQSQSGNTIYF.

The chain has TRBV10-3 and TRBJ1-1; 8 bases agree with TRBD1. CDR3 length: 13 residues. CDR1 and CDR2 (germline): ENHRY, SYGVKD. V was pared by 6 bases and J by 3 bases, with 3 bases of the junction left unmatched. The CDR3 nucleotides are TGTGCCATCAGCTCGGACAGGGACACTGAAGCTTTCTTT. Protein product: CAISSDRDTEAFF.

This clone appeared a few times. The V call is TRBV30, the J call TRBJ2-7; weak D call: TRBD1 (6 bases). This CDR3 region has 14 residues. Germline V gene sequence: CDR1 GTSNPN, CDR2 SVGIG (reference sequence). The V end lost 4 bases, the J end lost 5 bases, and 18 bases lay between the germline ends. The CDR3 sequence is CAWTTGAQGNEQYF. The CDR3, as DNA: TGTGCCTGGACCACCGGGGCGCAGGGGAACGAGCAGTACTTC.